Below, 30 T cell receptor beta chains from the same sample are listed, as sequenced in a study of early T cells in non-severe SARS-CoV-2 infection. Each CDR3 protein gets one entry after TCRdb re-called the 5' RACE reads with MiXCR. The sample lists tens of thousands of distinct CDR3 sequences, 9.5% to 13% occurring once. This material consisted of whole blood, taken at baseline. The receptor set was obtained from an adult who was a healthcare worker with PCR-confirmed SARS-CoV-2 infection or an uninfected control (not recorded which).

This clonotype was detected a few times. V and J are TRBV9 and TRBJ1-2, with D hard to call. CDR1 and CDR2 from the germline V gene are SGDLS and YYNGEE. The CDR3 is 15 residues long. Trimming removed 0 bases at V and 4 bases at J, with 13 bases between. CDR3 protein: CASSVDEGRIYGYTF. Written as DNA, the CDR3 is TGTGCCAGCAGCGTAGACGAGGGCCGAATCTATGGCTACACCTTC.

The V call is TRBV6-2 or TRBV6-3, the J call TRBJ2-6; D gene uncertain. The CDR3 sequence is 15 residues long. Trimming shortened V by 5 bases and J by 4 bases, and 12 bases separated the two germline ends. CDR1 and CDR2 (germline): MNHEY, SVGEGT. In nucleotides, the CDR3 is TGTGCCAGCAGTGCCGGCGCGCGAGGGGCCAACGTCCTGACTTTC. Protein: CASSAGARGANVLTF.

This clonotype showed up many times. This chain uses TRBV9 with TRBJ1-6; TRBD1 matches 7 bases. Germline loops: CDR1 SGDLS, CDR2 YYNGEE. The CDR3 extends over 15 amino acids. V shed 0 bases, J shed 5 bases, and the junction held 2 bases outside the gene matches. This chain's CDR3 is CASSVGQGDNSPLHF. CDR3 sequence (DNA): TGTGCCAGCAGCGTAGGGCAGGGGGATAATTCACCCCTCCACTTT.

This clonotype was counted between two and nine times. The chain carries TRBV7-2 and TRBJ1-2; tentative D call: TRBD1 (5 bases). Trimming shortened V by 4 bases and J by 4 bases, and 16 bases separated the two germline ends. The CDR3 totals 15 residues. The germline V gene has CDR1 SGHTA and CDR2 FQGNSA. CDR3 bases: TGTGCCAGCAGCTCTAAGATAGACAGCGTCTATGGCTACACCTTC. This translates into CASSSKIDSVYGYTF.

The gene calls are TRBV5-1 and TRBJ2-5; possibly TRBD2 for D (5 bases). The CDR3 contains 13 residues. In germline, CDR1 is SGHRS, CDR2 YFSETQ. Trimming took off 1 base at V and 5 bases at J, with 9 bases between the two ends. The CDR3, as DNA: TGCGCCAGCAGCTTGAGTCTAGCTGAGACCCAGTACTTC. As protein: CASSLSLAETQYF. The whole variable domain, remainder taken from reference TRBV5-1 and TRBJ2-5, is KAGVTQTPRYLIKTRGQQVTLSCSPISGHRSVSWYQQTPGQGLQFLFEYFSETQRNKGNFPGRFSGRQFSNSRSEMNVSTLELGDSALYLCASSLSLAETQYFGPGTRLLVL.

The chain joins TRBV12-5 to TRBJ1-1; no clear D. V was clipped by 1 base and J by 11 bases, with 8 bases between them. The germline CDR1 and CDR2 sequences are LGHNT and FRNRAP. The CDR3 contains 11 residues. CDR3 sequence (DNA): TGTGCTAGTGGTTTGGGAATACGGGCTTTCTTT. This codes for CASGLGIRAFF.

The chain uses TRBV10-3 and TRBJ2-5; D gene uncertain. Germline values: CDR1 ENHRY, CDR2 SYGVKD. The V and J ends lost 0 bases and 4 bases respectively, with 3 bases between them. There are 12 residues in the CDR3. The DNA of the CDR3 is TGTGCCATCAGTGAGTCGAGAGAGACCCAGTACTTC. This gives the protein CAISESRETQYF.

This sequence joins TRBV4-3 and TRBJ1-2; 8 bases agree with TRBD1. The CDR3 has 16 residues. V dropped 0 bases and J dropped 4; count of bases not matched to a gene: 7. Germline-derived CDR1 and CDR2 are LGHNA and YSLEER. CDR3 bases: TGCGCCAGCAGCCAAGATCTGGGGACAGGTATCTATGGCTACACCTTC. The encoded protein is CASSQDLGTGIYGYTF.

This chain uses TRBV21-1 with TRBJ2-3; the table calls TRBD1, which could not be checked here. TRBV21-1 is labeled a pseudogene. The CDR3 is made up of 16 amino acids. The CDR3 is CASSILSRQIVDTQYF. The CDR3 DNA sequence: TGTGCCAGCAGCATCCTAAGTCGACAGATCGTAGATACGCAGTATTTT.

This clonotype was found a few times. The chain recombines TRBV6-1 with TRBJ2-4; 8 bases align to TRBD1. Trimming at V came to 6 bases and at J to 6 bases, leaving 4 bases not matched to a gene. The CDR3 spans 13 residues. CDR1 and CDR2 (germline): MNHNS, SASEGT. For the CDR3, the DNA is TGTGCCAGCAGGGACAGGGTTGGAAACATTCAGTACTTC. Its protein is CASRDRVGNIQYF.

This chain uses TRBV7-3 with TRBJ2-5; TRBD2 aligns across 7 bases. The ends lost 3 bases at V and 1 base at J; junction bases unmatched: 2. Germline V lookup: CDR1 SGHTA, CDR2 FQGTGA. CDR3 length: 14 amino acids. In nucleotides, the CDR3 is TGTGCCAGCAGCTTTGGCGGGGGCCAAGAGACCCAGTACTTC. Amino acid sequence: CASSFGGGQETQYF.

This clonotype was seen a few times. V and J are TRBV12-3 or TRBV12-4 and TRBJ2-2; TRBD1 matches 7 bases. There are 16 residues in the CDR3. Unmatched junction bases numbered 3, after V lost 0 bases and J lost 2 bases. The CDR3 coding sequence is TGTGCCAGCAGTTTAGCTGACAGGGACAACACCGGGGAGCTGTTTTTT. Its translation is CASSLADRDNTGELFF.

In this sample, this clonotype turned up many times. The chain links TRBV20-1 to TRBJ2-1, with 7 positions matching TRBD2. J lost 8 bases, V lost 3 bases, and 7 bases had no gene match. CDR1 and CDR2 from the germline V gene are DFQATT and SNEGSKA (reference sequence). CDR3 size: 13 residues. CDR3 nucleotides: TGCAGTGCTAGCGGGGGGAGCTTTCATGAGCAGTTCTTC. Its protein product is CSASGGSFHEQFF.

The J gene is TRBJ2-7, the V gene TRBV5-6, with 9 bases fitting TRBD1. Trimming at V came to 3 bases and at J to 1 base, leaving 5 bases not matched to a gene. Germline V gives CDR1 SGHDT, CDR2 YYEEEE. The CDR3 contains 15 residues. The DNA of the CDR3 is TGTGCCAGCAGCTCCATGGACAGGGGTTCCTACGAGCAGTACTTC. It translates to CASSSMDRGSYEQYF.

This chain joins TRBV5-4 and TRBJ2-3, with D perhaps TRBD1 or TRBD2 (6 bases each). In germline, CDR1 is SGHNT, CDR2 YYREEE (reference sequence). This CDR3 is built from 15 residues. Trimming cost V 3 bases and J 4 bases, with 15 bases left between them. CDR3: CASSSSPGGADTQYF. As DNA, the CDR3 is TGTGCCAGCAGCTCATCCCCCGGGGGCGCAGATACGCAGTATTTT. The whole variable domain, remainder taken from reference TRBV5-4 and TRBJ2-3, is ETGVTQSPTHLIKTRGQQVTLRCSSQSGHNTVSWYQQALGQGPQFIFQYYREEENGRGNFPPRFSGLQFPNYSSELNVNALELDDSALYLCASSSSPGGADTQYFGPGTRLTVL.

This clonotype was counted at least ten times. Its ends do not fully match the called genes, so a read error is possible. The CDR3 DNA follows: TGTACCAGTAGTATCGTGGCAGGTAGCAATCAGCCCCAGCATTTT. Translating gives CTSSIVAGSNQPQHF. The chain links TRBV19 to TRBJ1-5; D is uncertain. The CDR3 is made up of 15 amino acids. Germline CDR1 is LNHDA and CDR2 is SQIVND (reference sequence).

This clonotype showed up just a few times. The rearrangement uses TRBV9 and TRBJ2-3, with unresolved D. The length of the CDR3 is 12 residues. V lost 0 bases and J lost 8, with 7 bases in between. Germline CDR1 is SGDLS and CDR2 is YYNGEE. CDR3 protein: CASSVGGGTQYF. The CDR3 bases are TGTGCCAGCAGCGTAGGCGGCGGTACGCAGTATTTT. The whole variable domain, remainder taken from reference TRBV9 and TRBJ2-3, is DSGVTQTPKHLITATGQRVTLRCSPRSGDLSVYWYQQSLDQGLQFLIQYYNGEERAKGNILERFSAQQFPDLHSELNLSSLELGDSALYFCASSVGGGTQYFGPGTRLTVL.

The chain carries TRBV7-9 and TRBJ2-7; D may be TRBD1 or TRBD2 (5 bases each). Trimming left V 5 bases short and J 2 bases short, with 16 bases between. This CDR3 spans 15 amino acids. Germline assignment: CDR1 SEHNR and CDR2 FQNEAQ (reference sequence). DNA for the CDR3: TGTGCCAGCAGCCGCCCCCGGGACGGAGCCTACGAGCAGTACTTC. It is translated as CASSRPRDGAYEQYF.

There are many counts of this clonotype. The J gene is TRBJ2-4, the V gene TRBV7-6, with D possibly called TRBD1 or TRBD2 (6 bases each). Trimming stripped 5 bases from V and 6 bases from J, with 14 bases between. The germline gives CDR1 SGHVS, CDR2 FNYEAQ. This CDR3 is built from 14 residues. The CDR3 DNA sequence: TGTGCCAGCAGCACGGGGGCCCCTGGAAACATTCAGTACTTC. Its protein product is CASSTGAPGNIQYF.

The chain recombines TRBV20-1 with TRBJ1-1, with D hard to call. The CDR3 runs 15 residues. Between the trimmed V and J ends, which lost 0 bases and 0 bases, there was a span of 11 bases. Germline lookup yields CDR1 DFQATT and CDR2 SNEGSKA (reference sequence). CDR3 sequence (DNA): TGCAGTGCTAGAGATTCGTGGCAGATGAACACTGAAGCTTTCTTT. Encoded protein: CSARDSWQMNTEAFF.

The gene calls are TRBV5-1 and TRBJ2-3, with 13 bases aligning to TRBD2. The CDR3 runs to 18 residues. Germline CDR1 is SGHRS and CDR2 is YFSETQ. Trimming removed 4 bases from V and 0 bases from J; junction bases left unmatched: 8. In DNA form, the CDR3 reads TGCGCCAGCAGCCGGAGACTAGCGGGGGGAACTAGCACAGATACGCAGTATTTT. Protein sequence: CASSRRLAGGTSTDTQYF. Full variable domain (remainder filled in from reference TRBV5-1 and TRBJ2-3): KAGVTQTPRYLIKTRGQQVTLSCSPISGHRSVSWYQQTPGQGLQFLFEYFSETQRNKGNFPGRFSGRQFSNSRSEMNVSTLELGDSALYLCASSRRLAGGTSTDTQYFGPGTRLTVL.

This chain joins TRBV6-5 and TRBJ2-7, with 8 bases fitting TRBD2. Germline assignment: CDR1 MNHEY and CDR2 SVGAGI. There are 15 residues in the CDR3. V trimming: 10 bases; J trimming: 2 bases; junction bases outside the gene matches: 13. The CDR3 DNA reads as TGTGCCACGACGCCCCCGGGGGGGAAAGCCTACGAGCAGTACTTC. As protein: CATTPPGGKAYEQYF.

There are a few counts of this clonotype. In nucleotides, the CDR3 is TGCAGTGCTATGCCTGAGGGGACAGGGAATCAGCCCCAGCATTTT. This translates into CSAMPEGTGNQPQHF. The chain employs TRBV20-1 and TRBJ1-5; 9 positions match TRBD1. Trimming at V came to 4 bases and at J to 4 bases, leaving 8 bases not matched to a gene. This CDR3 region has 15 residues. Germline V lookup: CDR1 DFQATT, CDR2 SNEGSKA (reference sequence).

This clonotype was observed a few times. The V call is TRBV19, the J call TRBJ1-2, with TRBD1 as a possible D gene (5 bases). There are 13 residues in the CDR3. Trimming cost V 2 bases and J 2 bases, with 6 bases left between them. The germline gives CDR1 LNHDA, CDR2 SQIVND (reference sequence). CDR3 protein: CASSIRGNYGYTF. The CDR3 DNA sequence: TGTGCCAGTAGTATACGGGGGAACTATGGCTACACCTTC.

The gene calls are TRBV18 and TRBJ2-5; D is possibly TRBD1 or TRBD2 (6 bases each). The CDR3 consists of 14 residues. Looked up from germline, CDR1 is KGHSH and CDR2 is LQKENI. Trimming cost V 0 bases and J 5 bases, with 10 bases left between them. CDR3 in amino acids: CASSPPRGPETQYF. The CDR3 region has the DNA TGTGCCAGCTCACCACCACGGGGGCCGGAGACCCAGTACTTC.

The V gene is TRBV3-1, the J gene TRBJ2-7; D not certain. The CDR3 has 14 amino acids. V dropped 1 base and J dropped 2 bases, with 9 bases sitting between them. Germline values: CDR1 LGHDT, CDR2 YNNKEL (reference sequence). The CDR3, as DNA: TGTGCCAGCAGCCAAGCTACCCGTCCCTACGAGCAGTACTTC. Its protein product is CASSQATRPYEQYF.

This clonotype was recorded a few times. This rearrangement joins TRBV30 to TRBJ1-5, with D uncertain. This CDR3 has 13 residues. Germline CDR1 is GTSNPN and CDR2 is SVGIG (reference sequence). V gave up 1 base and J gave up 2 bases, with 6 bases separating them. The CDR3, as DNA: TGTGCCTGGAGTGGGGGAGGCAATCAGCCCCAGCATTTT. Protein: CAWSGGGNQPQHF.

The CDR3 loop is CASRSTGGGEKLFF. For the CDR3, the DNA is TGTGCCAGCAGGTCGACAGGGGGAGGCGAAAAACTGTTTTTT. The chain is built from TRBV6-1 and TRBJ1-4; 9 positions agree with TRBD1. The germline CDR1 and CDR2 sequences are MNHNS and SASEGT. The CDR3 length is 14 residues. V shed 6 bases, J shed 8 bases, and the junction held 7 bases outside the gene matches.

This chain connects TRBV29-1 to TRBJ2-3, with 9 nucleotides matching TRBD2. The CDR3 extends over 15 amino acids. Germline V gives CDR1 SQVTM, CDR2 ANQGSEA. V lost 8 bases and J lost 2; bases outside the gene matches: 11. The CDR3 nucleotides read TGCAGCTTTACAAAAGCGGGGGGTTACACAGATACGCAGTATTTT. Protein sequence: CSFTKAGGYTDTQYF.

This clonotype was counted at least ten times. The CDR3 is CASSPRLAGQNEQFF. The CDR3 DNA reads TGTGCCAGCAGTCCTAGACTAGCGGGCCAAAATGAGCAGTTCTTC. This chain connects TRBV12-3 or TRBV12-4 to TRBJ2-1; 10 bases align to TRBD2. This CDR3 is built from 15 residues. V gave up 5 bases and J gave up 7 bases; unmatched junction bases: 8.